Listed below are T cell receptor beta chains from one sample, sequenced in a study of blood T cell repertoires in COVID-19. Sequencing was performed with immunoSEQ multiplex PCR; in TCRdb, only in-frame clones are kept and a portion is missing. Counted here are some 150,000 clones, 85% occurring once; the ten biggest clones make up around 3.2%. The sample was peripheral blood. These receptors all come from a man between 50 and 59 years old with acute or convalescent COVID-19. CDR3s include the opening cysteine and the closing phenylalanine or tryptophan. A D gene is named only where the DNA matches it firmly. A row's size may be missing; if present it is once, few, many or a size class.

>.|TRBV7-9|10|TRBJ2-5|.
CASSEKTQYF
TGTGCCAGCAGTGAGAAGACCCAGTACTTC
>.|TRBV11-3|13|TRBJ2-7|.
CASNHRVGYEQYF
TGTGCCAGCAATCACAGGGTGGGCTACGAGCAGTACTTC
>.|TRBV18|15|TRBJ2-5|.
CASSPRAGTRETQYF
TGTGCCAGCTCACCACGGGCAGGGACACGGGAGACCCAGTACTTC
>.|TRBV3-1/TRBV3-2|14|TRBJ1-3|.
CASSHTGNGNTIYF
TGTGCCAGCAGCCATACGGGGAATGGAAACACCATATATTTT
>.|TRBV6-4|15|TRBJ2-3|TRBD2
CASSDEAGGTDTQYF
TGTGCCAGCAGTGACGAGGCGGGAGGCACAGATACGCAGTATTTT
>.|TRBV6-6|14|TRBJ2-7|TRBD2
CASTATSGGYEQYF
TGTGCCAGCACCGCGACTAGCGGGGGCTACGAGCAGTACTTC
>.|TRBV6-2/TRBV6-3|13|TRBJ1-2|.
CASSYGGNYGYTF
TGTGCCAGCAGTTACGGGGGGAACTATGGCTACACCTTC
>.|TRBV5-5|15|TRBJ1-6|TRBD1
CASSLAGTANSPLHF
TGTGCCAGCAGCTTGGCCGGGACAGCTAATTCACCCCTCCACTTT
>.|TRBV2|15|TRBJ2-4|TRBD2
CASMIGGVAKNIQYF
TGTGCCAGCATGATCGGGGGGGTAGCCAAAAACATTCAGTACTTC
>.|TRBV3-1/TRBV3-2|17|TRBJ2-1|TRBD2
CASSQEGAGGPVDEQFF
TGTGCCAGCAGCCAAGAAGGAGCGGGGGGGCCGGTTGATGAGCAGTTCTTC
>.|TRBV10-2|16|TRBJ1-2|.
CASSDIQDGLNYGYTF
TGCGCCAGCAGTGATATACAGGACGGCCTTAACTATGGCTACACCTTC
>.|TRBV7-9|15|TRBJ1-5|.
CASSLDGQGNQPQHF
TGTGCCAGCAGCTTAGATGGGCAGGGAAATCAGCCCCAGCATTTT
>.|TRBV7-3|13|TRBJ1-1|.
CASSLQDGTEAFF
TGTGCCAGCAGCTTACAGGATGGCACTGAAGCTTTCTTT
>.|TRBV30|13|TRBJ1-5|TRBD1
CAWSGTGIQPQHF
TGTGCCTGGAGCGGGACAGGGATCCAGCCCCAGCATTTT
>.|TRBV27|16|TRBJ2-7|.
CASSLSGTGGPYEQYF
TGTGCCAGCAGTTTATCTGGGACCGGGGGACCCTACGAGCAGTACTTC
>.|TRBV4-1|13|TRBJ1-4|.
CASSPIGGEKLFF
TGCGCCAGCAGCCCCATCGGTGGTGAAAAACTGTTTTTT
>.|TRBV11-2|13|TRBJ2-5|.
CASSLWGGETQYF
TGTGCCAGCAGCTTATGGGGAGGAGAGACCCAGTACTTC
>.|TRBV11-3|15|TRBJ2-7|TRBD2
CASSLEGGAAYEQYF
TGTGCCAGCAGCTTAGAGGGAGGGGCCGCCTACGAGCAGTACTTC
>once|TRBV12-5|16|TRBJ1-5|.
CASGLDRERSNQPQHF
TGTGCTAGTGGTTTGGATCGGGAAAGGAGCAATCAGCCCCAGCATTTT
>few|TRBV27|13|TRBJ1-2|.
CASSLNSNYGYTF
TGTGCCAGCAGTTTGAACAGTAACTATGGCTACACCTTC
>.|TRBV11-2|15|TRBJ2-1|.
CASSLDPSSYNEQFF
TGTGCCAGCAGCTTAGATCCTAGCTCCTACAATGAGCAGTTCTTC
>once|TRBV24-1|12|TRBJ1-2|.
CATLDGTYGYTF
TGTGCCACCCTAGACGGAACCTATGGCTACACCTTC
>.|TRBV27|16|TRBJ1-6|.
CASSLRQTPYNSPLHF
TGTGCCAGCAGTCTTCGACAGACCCCCTATAATTCACCCCTCCACTTT
>.|TRBV19|16|TRBJ1-1|TRBD1
CASSRWGQGARTEAFF
TGTGCCAGTAGTAGATGGGGACAGGGGGCGCGCACTGAAGCTTTCTTT
>.|TRBV28|13|TRBJ1-2|.
CASSFAGVEGYTF
TGTGCCAGCAGTTTTGCGGGGGTCGAAGGCTACACCTTC
>.|TRBV30|13|TRBJ1-4|.
CAWDGQNNEKLFF
TGTGCCTGGGACGGACAGAATAATGAAAAACTGTTTTTT
>.|TRBV7-9|13|TRBJ1-5|.
CASSFAIGQPQHF
TGTGCCAGCAGCTTTGCCATCGGTCAGCCCCAGCATTTT
>.|TRBV3-1/TRBV3-2|14|TRBJ2-3|TRBD2
CASMTTSGRDTQYF
TGTGCCAGCATGACGACTAGCGGGAGGGATACGCAGTATTTT
>.|TRBV6-1|17|TRBJ2-6|.
CASSGGVSLSGANVLTF
TGTGCCAGCAGTGGGGGGGTATCCCTATCTGGGGCCAACGTCCTGACTTTC
>.|TRBV6-5|12|TRBJ2-7|.
CASSYLSSEQYF
TGTGCCAGCAGTTACCTTTCCAGCGAGCAGTACTTC
>.|TRBV14|14|TRBJ1-2|TRBD1
CASSSRGANYGYTF
TGTGCCAGCAGCTCCAGGGGGGCTAACTATGGCTACACCTTC
>.|TRBV4-2|15|TRBJ1-5|.
CASSQGAGPEQPQHF
TGTGCCAGCAGCCAAGGGGCGGGCCCCGAACAGCCCCAGCATTTT
>.|TRBV4-1|13|TRBJ2-5|TRBD1
CASSRTGLETQYF
TGCGCCAGCAGCCGGACAGGTTTAGAGACCCAGTACTTC
>.|TRBV28|15|TRBJ2-7|TRBD1
CASSSPSGQGYEQYF
TGTGCCAGCAGTTCCCCCTCGGGACAGGGTTACGAGCAGTACTTC
>.|TRBV18|13|TRBJ2-7|.
CASSPRPVWEQYF
TGTGCCAGCTCACCACGGCCAGTCTGGGAGCAGTACTTC
>.|TRBV25-1|16|TRBJ2-1|TRBD2
CASRQRGSPPNNEQFF
TGTGCCAGCAGACAGCGCGGGAGTCCCCCAAACAATGAGCAGTTCTTC
>.|TRBV7-6|14|TRBJ2-7|TRBD2
CASSLGGGGNEQYF
TGTGCCAGCAGCCTCGGGGGGGGAGGCAACGAGCAGTACTTC
>.|TRBV11-3|16|TRBJ2-7|.
CASSLSPGGGPGEQYF
TGTGCCAGCAGCTTATCCCCGGGCGGGGGCCCTGGCGAGCAGTACTTC
>.|TRBV29-1|14|TRBJ1-4|TRBD1
CSVEAQGSNEKLFF
TGCAGCGTTGAAGCACAGGGGTCTAATGAAAAACTGTTTTTT
>.|TRBV30|14|TRBJ2-7|.
CAWSVPAKSYEQYF
TGTGCCTGGAGTGTGCCCGCGAAAAGCTACGAGCAGTACTTC
>.|TRBV4-1|16|TRBJ1-6|TRBD1
CASSQEGQGANSPLHF
TGCGCCAGCAGCCAAGAGGGACAGGGGGCGAATTCACCCCTCCACTTT
>few|TRBV5-6|12|TRBJ2-7|.
CASSAYSYEQYF
TGTGCCAGCAGCGCCTACTCCTACGAGCAGTACTTC
>.|TRBV19|17|TRBJ2-5|TRBD1
CASSIMGTGAYQETQYF
TGTGCCAGTAGTATCATGGGGACAGGGGCGTACCAAGAGACCCAGTACTTC
>.|TRBV2|15|TRBJ2-3|TRBD2
CASSRTSGYTDTQYF
TGTGCCAGCAGTAGGACTAGCGGATACACAGATACGCAGTATTTT
>.|TRBV5-1|15|TRBJ1-2|TRBD1
CASSEPTGQNYGYTF
TGCGCCAGCAGCGAGCCGACAGGGCAGAACTATGGCTACACCTTC
>.|TRBV11-2|14|TRBJ1-2|TRBD1
CASSYRDRAAGYTF
TGTGCCAGCAGCTATAGGGACAGGGCCGCGGGCTACACCTTC
>.|TRBV27|17|TRBJ2-1|TRBD2
CASSLQRLAGVKDEQFF
TGTGCCAGCAGTTTACAAAGACTAGCGGGAGTGAAGGATGAGCAGTTCTTC
>.|TRBV19|18|TRBJ2-4|.
CASSIDHFAGVAKNIQYF
TGTGCCAGTAGTATAGATCATTTTGCAGGGGTAGCCAAAAACATTCAGTACTTC
>once|TRBV11-3|13|TRBJ2-7|.
CASSSTASYEQYF
TGTGCCAGCAGCTCAACAGCCTCCTACGAGCAGTACTTC
>.|TRBV6-4|17|TRBJ1-5|.
CASNRREVPISNQPQHF
TGTGCCAGCAACAGAAGGGAGGTACCTATTAGCAATCAGCCCCAGCATTTT
>.|TRBV7-9|16|TRBJ2-3|TRBD1
CASSLSGSTGTDTQYF
TGTGCCAGCAGCTTAAGTGGGTCGACAGGGACAGATACGCAGTATTTT